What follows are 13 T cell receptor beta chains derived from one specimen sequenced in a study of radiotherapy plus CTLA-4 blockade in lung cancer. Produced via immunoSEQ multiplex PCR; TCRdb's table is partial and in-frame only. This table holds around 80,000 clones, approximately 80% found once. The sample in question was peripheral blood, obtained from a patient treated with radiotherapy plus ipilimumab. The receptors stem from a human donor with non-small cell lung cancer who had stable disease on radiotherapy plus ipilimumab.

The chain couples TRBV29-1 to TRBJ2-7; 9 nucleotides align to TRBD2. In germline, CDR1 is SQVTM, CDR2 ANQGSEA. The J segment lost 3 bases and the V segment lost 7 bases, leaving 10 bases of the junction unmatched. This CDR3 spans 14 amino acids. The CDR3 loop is CSGGGGRGDYEQYF. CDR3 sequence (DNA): TGCAGCGGCGGGGGGGGGCGCGGAGACTACGAGCAGTACTTC.

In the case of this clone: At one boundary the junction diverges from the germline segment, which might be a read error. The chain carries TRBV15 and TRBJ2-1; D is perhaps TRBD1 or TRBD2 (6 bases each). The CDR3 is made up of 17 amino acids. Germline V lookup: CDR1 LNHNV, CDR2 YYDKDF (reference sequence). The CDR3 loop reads CATSREQSGGPYIEQFF. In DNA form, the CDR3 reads TGTGCCACCAGCAGAGAACAGTCCGGGGGCCCATACATTGAGCAGTTCTTC.

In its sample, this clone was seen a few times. The CDR3 coding sequence is TGTGCCAGCAGCTTGGGCAGGGGGCGATCTAATGAAAAACTGTTTTTT. Translated, it gives CASSLGRGRSNEKLFF. The chain employs TRBV5-6 and TRBJ1-4; TRBD1 aligns across 8 bases. The CDR3 is made up of 16 amino acids. Germline lookup yields CDR1 SGHDT and CDR2 YYEEEE. The V segment lost 0 bases and the J segment 3 bases; nucleotides outside the gene matches: 4.

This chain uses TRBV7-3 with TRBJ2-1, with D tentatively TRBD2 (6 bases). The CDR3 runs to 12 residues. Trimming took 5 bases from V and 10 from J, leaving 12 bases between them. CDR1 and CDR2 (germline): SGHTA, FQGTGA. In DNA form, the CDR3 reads TGTGCCAGCAGCAAAGGGAGGACGGAGCAGTTCTTC. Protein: CASSKGRTEQFF.

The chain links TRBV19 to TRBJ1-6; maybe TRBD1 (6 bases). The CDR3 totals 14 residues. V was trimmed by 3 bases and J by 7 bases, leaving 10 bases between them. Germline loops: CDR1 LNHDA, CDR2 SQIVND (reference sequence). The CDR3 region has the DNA TGTGCCAGTAGTATCCAGGGGCCCAATTCACCCCTCCACTTT. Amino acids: CASSIQGPNSPLHF.

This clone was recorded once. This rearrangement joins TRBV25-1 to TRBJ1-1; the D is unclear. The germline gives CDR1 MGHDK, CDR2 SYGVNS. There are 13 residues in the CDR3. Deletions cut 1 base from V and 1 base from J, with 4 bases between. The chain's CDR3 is CASSESANTEAFF. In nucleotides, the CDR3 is TGTGCCAGCAGTGAATCAGCGAACACTGAAGCTTTCTTT.

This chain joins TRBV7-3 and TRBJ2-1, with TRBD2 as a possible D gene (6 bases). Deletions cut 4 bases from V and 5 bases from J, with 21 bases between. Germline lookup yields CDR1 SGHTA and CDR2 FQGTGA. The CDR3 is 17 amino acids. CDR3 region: CASSSAAQGLLDNEQFF. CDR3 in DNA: TGTGCCAGCAGCTCGGCCGCCCAGGGACTCCTAGACAATGAGCAGTTCTTC.

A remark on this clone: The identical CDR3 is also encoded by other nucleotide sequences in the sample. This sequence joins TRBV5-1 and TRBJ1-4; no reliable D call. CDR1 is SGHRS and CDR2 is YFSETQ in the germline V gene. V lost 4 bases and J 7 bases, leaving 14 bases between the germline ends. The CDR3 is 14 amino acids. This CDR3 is CASSLGTLGEKLFF. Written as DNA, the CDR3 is TGCGCCAGCAGCCTGGGAACCCTAGGTGAAAAACTGTTTTTT.

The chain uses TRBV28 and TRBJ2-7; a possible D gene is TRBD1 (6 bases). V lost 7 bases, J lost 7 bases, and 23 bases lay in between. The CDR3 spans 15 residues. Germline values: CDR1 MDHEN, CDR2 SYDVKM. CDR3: CASNPPGTRAKEQYF. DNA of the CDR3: TGTGCCAGCAACCCACCCGGGACACGGGCGAAGGAGCAGTACTTC. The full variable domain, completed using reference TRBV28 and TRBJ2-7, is DVKVTQSSRYLVKRTGEKVFLECVQDMDHENMFWYRQDPGLGLRLIYFSYDVKMKEKGDIPEGYSVSREKKERFSLILESASTNQTSMYLCASNPPGTRAKEQYFGPGTRLTVT.

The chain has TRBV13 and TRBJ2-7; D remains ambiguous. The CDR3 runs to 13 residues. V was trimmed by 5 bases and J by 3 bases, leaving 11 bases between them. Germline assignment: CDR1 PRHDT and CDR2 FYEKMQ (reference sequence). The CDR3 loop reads CASSQDPGYEQYF. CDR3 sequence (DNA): TGTGCCAGCAGCCAGGACCCTGGCTACGAGCAGTACTTC.

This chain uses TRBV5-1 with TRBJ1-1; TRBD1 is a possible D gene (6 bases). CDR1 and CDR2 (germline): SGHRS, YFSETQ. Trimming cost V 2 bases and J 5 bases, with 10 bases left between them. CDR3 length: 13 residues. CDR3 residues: CASSFTGHTEAFF. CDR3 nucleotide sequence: TGCGCCAGCAGCTTCACAGGGCATACTGAAGCTTTCTTT. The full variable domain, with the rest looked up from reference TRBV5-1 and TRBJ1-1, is KAGVTQTPRYLIKTRGQQVTLSCSPISGHRSVSWYQQTPGQGLQFLFEYFSETQRNKGNFPGRFSGRQFSNSRSEMNVSTLELGDSALYLCASSFTGHTEAFFGQGTRLTVV.

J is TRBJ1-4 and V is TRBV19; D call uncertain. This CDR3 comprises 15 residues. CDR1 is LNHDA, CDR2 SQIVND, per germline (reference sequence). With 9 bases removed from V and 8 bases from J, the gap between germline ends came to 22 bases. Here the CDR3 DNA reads TGTGCCAGCCGCGCCCGCCGGGGTACTGGCGAAAAACTGTTTTTT. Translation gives CASRARRGTGEKLFF.

The CDR3 nucleotides read TGTGCCAGTAGTATACGGCGGATAGCTAACTATGGCTACACCTTC. Translated: CASSIRRIANYGYTF. V is TRBV19 and J is TRBJ1-2, with no clear D. The CDR3 is 15 amino acids. Between the trimmed V and J ends, which lost 2 bases and 0 bases, there was a span of 10 bases. In germline, CDR1 is LNHDA, CDR2 SQIVND (reference sequence).